These T cell receptor beta chains were read from a single sample in a study of blood T cells in healthy people across ages. TCRdb fed the 5' RACE reads into MiXCR, producing one record per CDR3 protein. Here the sample spans fewer than 750,000 distinct CDR3 sequences, less than 60% being singletons. Sequencing was carried out using blood. These TCRs come from a man aged 80 or over in good health. Both conserved end residues are part of each CDR3. D genes are given only for firm matches. A row's size may be missing; if present it is once, few, many or a size class.

-,TRBD2,TRBJ2-7,TRBV20-1,CSAGLAGGQVGEQYF,TGTAGTGCGGGACTAGCGGGAGGGCAAGTAGGTGAGCAGTACTTC
many,TRBD2,TRBJ2-1,TRBV6-5,CASSYSRLAHEQFF,TGTGCCAGCAGTTACTCCCGACTAGCACATGAGCAGTTCTTC
-,TRBD2,TRBJ2-1,TRBV6-6,CASSSLAGGRYEQFF,TGTGCCAGCAGCTCGCTAGCGGGGGGTCGGTATGAGCAGTTCTTC
-,-,TRBJ2-3,TRBV12-3/TRBV12-4,CASSVSADTQYF,TGTGCCAGCAGCGTGAGCGCAGATACGCAGTATTTT
-,TRBD2,TRBJ2-2,TRBV6-2/TRBV6-3,CASSYTIAGANTGELFF,TGTGCCAGCAGTTACACAATAGCGGGTGCGAACACCGGGGAGCTGTTTTTT
-,-,TRBJ2-1,TRBV3-1,CAGSQDIGGRRSEQFF,TGTGCCGGCAGCCAAGATATCGGTGGGAGAAGAAGTGAGCAGTTCTTC
-,-,TRBJ1-2,TRBV3-1,CASSPPDSIYGYTF,TGTGCCAGCAGCCCTCCCGACAGCATCTATGGCTACACCTTC
-,TRBD2,TRBJ2-5,TRBV20-1,CSARDSAGGQETQYF,TGCAGTGCTAGAGATTCAGCGGGGGGCCAAGAGACCCAGTACTTC
-,TRBD1,TRBJ1-5,TRBV2,CASRGQEIQPQHF,TGTGCCAGCCGCGGACAGGAGATTCAGCCCCAGCATTTT
-,TRBD1,TRBJ2-3,TRBV20-1,CSAPDRAKNTQYF,TGCAGTGCTCCGGACAGGGCAAAGAATACGCAGTATTTT
many,TRBD1,TRBJ2-7,TRBV6-5,CASSYSATGVSSYEQYF,TGTGCCAGCAGTTACTCCGCGACAGGGGTCAGCTCCTACGAGCAGTACTTC
-,TRBD2,TRBJ2-3,TRBV10-3,CAISAGRGPDTQYF,TGTGCCATCAGTGCCGGGAGGGGTCCAGATACGCAGTATTTT
-,-,TRBJ2-2,TRBV20-1,CSARVARSTGELFF,TGCAGTGCTAGGGTGGCGAGGAGCACCGGGGAGCTGTTTTTT
-,-,TRBJ2-1,TRBV21-1,CASTSKHNEQFF,TGTGCCAGTACCTCGAAACACAATGAGCAGTTCTTC
few,TRBD2,TRBJ2-3,TRBV9,CASSVGSGWYTDTQYF,TGTGCCAGCAGCGTGGGTAGCGGGTGGTACACAGATACGCAGTATTTT
-,TRBD2,TRBJ2-1,TRBV29-1,CSVPGIGGGQSEQFF,TGCAGCGTTCCCGGAATCGGGGGGGGCCAGAGTGAGCAGTTCTTC
-,-,TRBJ2-5,TRBV7-6,CASSPTGTQETQYF,TGTGCCAGCAGCCCGACAGGGACTCAAGAGACCCAGTACTTC
-,TRBD1,TRBJ2-4,TRBV13,CASSSEGQTRPIAKNIQYF,TGTGCCAGCAGCTCAGAGGGACAGACAAGACCAATAGCCAAAAACATTCAGTACTTC